The clone carrying this TCR beta chain is medium-sized in the sample. The antigen remains unidentified. In the same sample, other DNA sequences code for this CDR3. The sample originates from a study of T cell responses to AZD1222 COVID-19 vaccine. Study-wide findings and caveats: A reported finding is that nearly half of spike-specific TCRs target unmutated variant regions. An increase in Spike-specific TCR breadth and depth was observed after two AZD1222 doses. The donors showed a predominance of white British ancestry and of females, with possible underestimation of clonal diversity.

The CDR3 sequence is 14 residues long. V lost 3 bases to trimming and J lost 5 bases; unmatched junction nucleotides: 4. The germline V gene encodes CDR1 KGHSH and CDR2 LQKENI. Sequencing used immunoSEQ multiplex PCR; TCRdb keeps in-frame clones, though not all of them. The table records around 91,000 clones, around nine tenths of them present only once. The sequencing used peripheral blood, collected on day 0 of AZD1222 vaccination. The clonotype originates from an adult in good health. The genes are TRBV18 and TRBJ2-1, with TRBD2 matching 7 bases. This CDR3 is CASSPEGRDNEQFF. The CDR3 DNA reads as TGTGCCAGCTCACCTGAGGGGAGGGACAATGAGCAGTTCTTC. The full variable domain, with the rest looked up from reference TRBV18 and TRBJ2-1, is NAGVMQNPRHLVRRRGQEARLRCSPMKGHSHVYWYRQLPEEGLKFMVYLQKENIIDESGMPKERFSAEFPKEGPSILRIQQVVRGDSAAYFCASSPEGRDNEQFFGPGTRLTVL.